These T cell receptor beta chains were read from a single sample in a study of post-analysis software for immune sequencing data. Each CDR3 protein gets one entry after TCRdb re-called the PCR reads with MiXCR. The data contain fewer than 850,000 distinct CDR3 sequences, about 32% of them singletons. The sequencing input was blood. These receptors all stem from a girl aged 10 to 17 with multiple sclerosis. CDR3s include the opening cysteine and the closing phenylalanine or tryptophan. The D gene is left open where the match is weak. Size tells how often a clone was seen (once, few, many) or the class of an expanded clone, and some rows leave it out.

CDR3 DNA: TGCAGTGCTAGATCGGGCAGATTGTCCGGGGAGCTGTTTTTT
CDR3 protein: CSARSGRLSGELFF
clone size: -
D gene: -
V gene: TRBV20-1
J gene: TRBJ2-2

CDR3 DNA: TGTGCCAGCATCGGACTAGCGTCCCACGAGCAGTACTTC
CDR3 protein: CASIGLASHEQYF
clone size: few
D gene: TRBD2
V gene: TRBV12-3/TRBV12-4
J gene: TRBJ2-7

CDR3 DNA: TGTGCCAGCACGGGCGGACAGGGGAGTTTGGATGAGCAGTTCTTC
CDR3 protein: CASTGGQGSLDEQFF
clone size: -
D gene: TRBD1
V gene: TRBV6-5
J gene: TRBJ2-1

CDR3 DNA: TGTGCCAGCAGTCCGACCCCGGGGGACCAGCCCCAGCATTTT
CDR3 protein: CASSPTPGDQPQHF
clone size: few
D gene: -
V gene: TRBV27
J gene: TRBJ1-5

CDR3 DNA: TGTGCCAGCAGTTTAGGGGCTAGCGGGGGTCGGGACGTCGAGCAGTACTTC
CDR3 protein: CASSLGASGGRDVEQYF
clone size: once
D gene: TRBD2
V gene: TRBV28
J gene: TRBJ2-7

CDR3 DNA: TGTGACATCAGTGAGTCGAACGTCAGGGCCCGACAGCCCCAGCATTTT
CDR3 protein: CDISESNVRARQPQHF
clone size: -
D gene: -
V gene: TRBV10-3
J gene: TRBJ1-5

CDR3 DNA: TGTGCCAGCAGTGTCGGGAGGTCCTACGAGCAGTACTTC
CDR3 protein: CASSVGRSYEQYF
clone size: few
D gene: TRBD2
V gene: TRBV27
J gene: TRBJ2-7

CDR3 DNA: TGTGCCAGCAGCCAAGAGTTCGGGGGAGGAGAGACCCAGTTCTTC
CDR3 protein: CASSQEFGGGETQFF
clone size: -
D gene: -
V gene: TRBV4-2
J gene: TRBJ2-1

CDR3 DNA: TGTGCCAGCATCGGGGGCGGGGAGCTGTTTTTT
CDR3 protein: CASIGGGELFF
clone size: -
D gene: -
V gene: TRBV12-3/TRBV12-4
J gene: TRBJ2-2

CDR3 DNA: TGTGCCAGCAGCCTCCTAGCGGACGCTAGCACAGATACGCAGTATTTT
CDR3 protein: CASSLLADASTDTQYF
clone size: few
D gene: TRBD2
V gene: TRBV7-2
J gene: TRBJ2-3

CDR3 DNA: TGCGCCAGCAGCTTGGAGGGGTCGGCGACAGAGCATGGTGGCTACACCTTC
CDR3 protein: CASSLEGSATEHGGYTF
clone size: -
D gene: -
V gene: TRBV5-1
J gene: TRBJ1-2

CDR3 DNA: TGCAGTCCCGGGGGGGGCAATGAGCAGTTCTTC
CDR3 protein: CSPGGGNEQFF
clone size: -
D gene: TRBD2
V gene: TRBV20-1
J gene: TRBJ2-1

CDR3 DNA: TGTGCCAGCAGCTTAGCGCTGGGGTCGGGTGGCTACACCTTC
CDR3 protein: CASSLALGSGGYTF
clone size: few
D gene: -
V gene: TRBV7-2
J gene: TRBJ1-2

CDR3 DNA: TGCAGCGTTGCTACAGGGGGCCCTTCTTCCTACAATGAGCAGTACTTC
CDR3 protein: CSVATGGPSSYNEQYF
clone size: -
D gene: TRBD1
V gene: TRBV29-1
J gene: TRBJ2-7

CDR3 DNA: TGCAGCGTTGAAAATAGGGGGCCGAGACAGCCCCAGCATTTT
CDR3 protein: CSVENRGPRQPQHF
clone size: -
D gene: TRBD1
V gene: TRBV29-1
J gene: TRBJ1-5

CDR3 DNA: TGTGCCAGCAGTTACCTCGGGACAGGGGGCGTCGATGGCTACACCTTC
CDR3 protein: CASSYLGTGGVDGYTF
clone size: -
D gene: TRBD1
V gene: TRBV27
J gene: TRBJ1-2

CDR3 DNA: TGCAGTGCTAGACGACAGGGGCGGTACAATGAGCAGTTCTTC
CDR3 protein: CSARRQGRYNEQFF
clone size: -
D gene: TRBD1
V gene: TRBV20-1
J gene: TRBJ2-1

CDR3 DNA: TGTGCCAGCAGTGACAGGGGTTATTCACCCCTCCACTTT
CDR3 protein: CASSDRGYSPLHF
clone size: -
D gene: -
V gene: TRBV6-1
J gene: TRBJ1-6

CDR3 DNA: TGTGCCAGCAGCCCGGGACCGCCTAGCACAGATACGCAGTATTTT
CDR3 protein: CASSPGPPSTDTQYF
clone size: few
D gene: -
V gene: TRBV2
J gene: TRBJ2-3

CDR3 DNA: TGTGCCAGCAGCGAACAGGGAGGTACGCAGTATTTT
CDR3 protein: CASSEQGGTQYF
clone size: -
D gene: -
V gene: TRBV11-2
J gene: TRBJ2-3

CDR3 DNA: TGTGCCAGCAGTTTAGCGTCCCTGCGGGGCGTTGAGGCTTTCTTT
CDR3 protein: CASSLASLRGVEAFF
clone size: few
D gene: -
V gene: TRBV12-3/TRBV12-4
J gene: TRBJ1-1

CDR3 DNA: TGTGCCAGCAGCTTGGGGACAGCGGCGTATGGCTACACCTTC
CDR3 protein: CASSLGTAAYGYTF
clone size: many
D gene: -
V gene: TRBV5-6
J gene: TRBJ1-2

CDR3 DNA: TGTGCCAGCAGCGGGACAGACTACGAGCAGTACTTC
CDR3 protein: CASSGTDYEQYF
clone size: few
D gene: TRBD1
V gene: TRBV7-2
J gene: TRBJ2-7

CDR3 DNA: TGCGCCAGCAGCCGGACAGGGATGAACACTGAAGCTTTCTTT
CDR3 protein: CASSRTGMNTEAFF
clone size: -
D gene: TRBD1
V gene: TRBV5-1
J gene: TRBJ1-1

CDR3 DNA: TGTGCCAGCAGCCAACACAGGGGGGAAGCTTTCTTT
CDR3 protein: CASSQHRGEAFF
clone size: -
D gene: TRBD1
V gene: TRBV9
J gene: TRBJ1-1

CDR3 DNA: TGCAGCGCTGGAGGTGAGGCTAGCGGGAGGTATGAGCAGTTCTTC
CDR3 protein: CSAGGEASGRYEQFF
clone size: few
D gene: TRBD2
V gene: TRBV29-1
J gene: TRBJ2-1

CDR3 DNA: TGTGCCACCAGCAGAGATGGTGCTGGCGGGTACAATGAGCAGTTCTTC
CDR3 protein: CATSRDGAGGYNEQFF
clone size: once
D gene: -
V gene: TRBV15
J gene: TRBJ2-1

CDR3 DNA: TGTGCCATCAGTGATGGACTAGCCTCCGGGGAGCTGTTTTTT
CDR3 protein: CAISDGLASGELFF
clone size: few
D gene: TRBD2
V gene: TRBV10-3
J gene: TRBJ2-2

CDR3 DNA: TGCAGTGCTAGCCTCAGAGACAGGGTGAGGGATGGCTACACCTTC
CDR3 protein: CSASLRDRVRDGYTF
clone size: -
D gene: TRBD1
V gene: TRBV20-1
J gene: TRBJ1-2

CDR3 DNA: TGTGCCAGCAGACCCGAGGGGACCGGGGCCAACGTCCTGACTTTC
CDR3 protein: CASRPEGTGANVLTF
clone size: -
D gene: -
V gene: TRBV28
J gene: TRBJ2-6

CDR3 DNA: TGCGCCAGCAGCCCGGACAGTGGACGGAACTATGGCTACACCTTC
CDR3 protein: CASSPDSGRNYGYTF
clone size: -
D gene: -
V gene: TRBV5-1
J gene: TRBJ1-2

CDR3 DNA: TGTGCCAGCAGTTACACGGGGGGCGGCTCTGGGGCCAACGTCCTGACTTTC
CDR3 protein: CASSYTGGGSGANVLTF
clone size: -
D gene: -
V gene: TRBV6-6
J gene: TRBJ2-6

CDR3 DNA: TGTGCCAGCAGCTCATGGGGCAGGGTTAATGAAGAACTGTTTTTT
CDR3 protein: CASSSWGRVNEELFF
clone size: -
D gene: -
V gene: TRBV27
J gene: TRBJ1-4

CDR3 DNA: TGTGCCAGCAGCCACTGGGGGGGGGGCGATGAGCAGTTCTTC
CDR3 protein: CASSHWGGGDEQFF
clone size: -
D gene: -
V gene: TRBV7-8
J gene: TRBJ2-1

CDR3 DNA: TGTGCCAGCAGCTTAGCGCAGGGGGACTATGGCTACACCTTC
CDR3 protein: CASSLAQGDYGYTF
clone size: -
D gene: TRBD1
V gene: TRBV11-2
J gene: TRBJ1-2

CDR3 DNA: TGTGCCAGCAGCTTGGTGTTCAACCTAGCGGGAGGCACCTACGAGCAGTACTTC
CDR3 protein: CASSLVFNLAGGTYEQYF
clone size: -
D gene: TRBD2
V gene: TRBV5-5
J gene: TRBJ2-7

CDR3 DNA: TGTGCCAGCAGTTACTCGATAGGGTCACTCCGAATGGCGATTCAGTACTTC
CDR3 protein: CASSYSIGSLRMAIQYF
clone size: few
D gene: -
V gene: TRBV6-2/TRBV6-3
J gene: TRBJ2-4

CDR3 DNA: TGCAGTGCTAGAGATTTAAGGGGGCAGGGCCAGCCCCAGCATTTT
CDR3 protein: CSARDLRGQGQPQHF
clone size: -
D gene: TRBD1
V gene: TRBV20-1
J gene: TRBJ1-5

CDR3 DNA: TGTGCCAGCAGCCCGCGGGGGAGGGAAGTTCTTCAAGAGACCCAGTACTTC
CDR3 protein: CASSPRGREVLQETQYF
clone size: few
D gene: TRBD2
V gene: TRBV5-5
J gene: TRBJ2-5

CDR3 DNA: TGTGCCAGCAGCTTAGAAGGTCGGCAGGTGTCCTACGAGCAGTACTTC
CDR3 protein: CASSLEGRQVSYEQYF
clone size: few
D gene: -
V gene: TRBV7-2
J gene: TRBJ2-7

CDR3 DNA: TGTGCCAGCAGCCAGACAGGTAGTGAAGCTTTCTTT
CDR3 protein: CASSQTGSEAFF
clone size: -
D gene: -
V gene: TRBV7-9
J gene: TRBJ1-1

CDR3 DNA: TGCAGTGCTAGACCGAAACTGGAAAACGAGCAGTACTTC
CDR3 protein: CSARPKLENEQYF
clone size: few
D gene: -
V gene: TRBV20-1
J gene: TRBJ2-7